This T cell receptor beta chain comes out of a study of blood T cell repertoires in COVID-19 (dated by TCRdb to the early 2020s). The study in broad terms: Samples covering the acute and convalescent phases of COVID-19 were provided by collaborators in the United States, Italy and Spain. The prospective study material was composed of cDNA or gDNA derived from T cells, B-cell-depleted T cells, or PBMCs. The dataset comprised deeply sampled blood TCRbeta repertoires from subjects exposed to, actively infected with, or recovered from COVID-19. Nearly every sample came with metadata listing a de-identified subject ID, COVID-19 status, age in years and sex. Samples were obtained from the ongoing ImmuneRACE study (first 160 participants) and from over 1,000 subjects provided by 6 global collaborators. Where available, HLA class I and class II types were obtained from metadata supplied by the sample provider rather than from assay-based typing. The repertoires were made available in a free public database intended to serve as a resource for research on the immune response to SARS-CoV-2.

V is trimmed back by 4 bases and J by 4 bases, and the junction contains 7 bases that no gene match accounts for. The CDR3 goes from the cysteine to the phenylalanine over 15 residues. Only the CDR3 portion is preserved as DNA: 45 bases, with reading frame beginning at the first base. Looking up the germline V gene (reference sequence) yields CDR1 SGHKS and CDR2 YYEKEE. General conclusions and limits of the study: How much clinical and demographic metadata was included differed by source and by participant, and the metadata was provided uncurated.

Comment on this clone: What this receptor recognizes is not known. No much larger clonotype is one base removed from it; base qualities were not supplied.

Samples from volunteer blood donors who had recovered from COVID-19 were contributed by a second Seattle source. Each collaborating institution followed its own protocols to collect whole blood in K2EDTA tubes. For TCRbeta analysis, collaborator samples were shipped as frozen whole blood, as isolated PBMCs, or as DNA extracted from either sample type. TCRbeta CDR3 regions were amplified from genomic DNA by means of the immunoSEQ Assay, a bias-controlled multiplex PCR. The authors processed their data as follows. Within the assay, amplification of reference gene primers was used to estimate how many nucleated cells each sample contained. To quantify the absolute abundance of each unique TCRbeta CDR3 rearrangement, sequence reads were collapsed and filtered. Productive Simpson clonality was computed per sample as the square root of Simpson's diversity index over productive rearrangements. The table comes from immuneACCESS by way of TCRdb, which keeps in-frame sequences with V and J called. Part of the clones is missing from these tables; in studies checked, under half for an unresolved V gene and the rest for unknown reasons. That table gives V, J and clone size, and the DNA gave D and trimming. The sample data list about 280,000 clones, and roughly nine tenths of these were observed just once. The ten biggest clones cover 2.2% of the sample.

The V and J genes are TRBV5-5 and TRBJ2-1; 8 central bases correspond to TRBD2. The TCR sequence derives from a woman in her 50s who had recovered from COVID-19. The specimen was peripheral blood. The nucleotide sequence is TGTGCCAGCAGCCCGGGGACTAGTCTATACAATGAGCAGTTCTTC. Protein translation: CASSPGTSLYNEQFF. The entire variable domain, with the stretches around the CDR3 drawn from the reference TRBV5-5 and TRBJ2-1 proteins, is DAGVTQSPTHLIKTRGQQVTLRCSPISGHKSVSWYQQVLGQGPQFIFQYYEKEERGRGNFPDRFSARQFPNYSSELNVNALLLGDSALYLCASSPGTSLYNEQFFGPGTRLTVL.